Sequencing of this T cell receptor (beta chain) was carried out in a study of blood T cell repertoires in COVID-19. Background on the study: Samples taken during acute and convalescent COVID-19 were collected in the United States, Italy and Spain. The cDNA or gDNA used as material had been derived from T cells, B-cell-depleted T cells, or PBMCs.

CDR3 length: 12 residues. Germline V gene lookup returns CDR1 MDHEN and CDR2 SYDVKM. In the source study's methods: Reference gene primer amplification in the assay estimated nucleated cell counts. The data were produced by immunoSEQ multiplex PCR, yet TCRdb's version contains in-frame clones alone and is incomplete. The V and J calls and clone size were taken over from that table, and D and trimming were inferred from the DNA. In the table there are roughly 410,000 clones, 89% of which are singletons. As concerns this clone: Its ends do not fully match the called genes, so a read error is possible.

One Seattle source followed patients from active infection through their disease course. The source of this sequence is a woman aged 40 to 50 with COVID-19, enrolled during active disease. The rearrangement links TRBV28 to TRBJ2-2, with 7 bases that match TRBD2. Sequenced: peripheral blood. This chain's CDR3 is CAAGVNTGELFF. In nucleotides, the CDR3 is TGCGCTGCGGGAGTAAACACCGGGGAGCTGTTTTTT.